Listed below are T cell receptor beta chains from one sample, sequenced in a study of blood T cell repertoires in COVID-19. Some clones are missing from TCRdb's copy, which holds only in-frame ones; the method was immunoSEQ multiplex PCR. The sample records about 350,000 clones, more than 85% being singletons. The source material was PBMCs or T cells enriched from blood (not recorded which). These receptors all stem from a woman aged 30 to 39 who had recovered from COVID-19. Each CDR3 is given with its conserved first and last residue. A D gene is named only where the DNA matches it firmly. Clone sizes are given selectively: once, few, many, or a class where the clone is expanded.

CASRPPGLQVWGYTF | TGTGCCAGCAGACCCCCGGGACTTCAAGTGTGGGGCTACACCTTC | TRBJ1-2 | TRBV28 | . | .
CASSQSGAGGGNTIYF | TGTGCCAGCAGCCAATCCGGGGCCGGGGGAGGAAACACCATATATTTT | TRBJ1-3 | TRBV9 | . | .
CASSHDRGPEYAF | TGTGCCAGCAGCCATGACAGGGGCCCCGAATATGCCTTC | TRBJ1-2 | TRBV3-1/TRBV3-2 | TRBD1 | few
CATWELGGGSGEQFF | TGTGCCACCTGGGAATTAGGCGGGGGGTCGGGTGAGCAGTTCTTC | TRBJ2-1 | TRBV24-1 | TRBD2 | few
CASSLGIAGGILEQYF | TGTGCCAGCAGCTTAGGAATTGCAGGGGGCATCCTCGAGCAGTACTTC | TRBJ2-7 | TRBV7-2 | TRBD1 | .
CATSDTGTSDTDTQYF | TGTGCCACCAGTGACACCGGGACTAGCGACACAGATACGCAGTATTTT | TRBJ2-3 | TRBV24-1 | TRBD2 | .
CASSVEPGSYEQYF | TGTGCCAGCAGCGTAGAGCCAGGGTCCTACGAGCAGTACTTC | TRBJ2-7 | TRBV9 | . | .
CASSFQDLSGGELFF | TGTGCCAGCAGTTTCCAGGACCTTTCGGGGGGGGAGCTGTTTTTT | TRBJ2-2 | TRBV7-9 | . | .
CASSLGNKPSPLHF | TGTGCCAGCAGTTTAGGCAACAAACCGTCACCCCTCCACTTT | TRBJ1-6 | TRBV27 | . | .
CASNSGQGGYYEQYF | TGCGCCAGCAACTCTGGACAGGGTGGTTACTACGAGCAGTACTTC | TRBJ2-7 | TRBV5-1 | TRBD1 | .
CASRNLNYTSRTQYF | TGTGCCAGCAGGAACCTTAACTACACCAGCCGTACGCAGTATTTT | TRBJ2-3 | TRBV28 | . | .
CASSVRQGGFGGYTF | TGTGCCAGCAGCGTCAGACAGGGTGGATTTGGGGGCTACACCTTC | TRBJ1-2 | TRBV7-9 | TRBD1 | .
CASSVMGTAAVETQYF | TGCGCCAGCAGCGTGATGGGGACAGCCGCCGTCGAGACCCAGTACTTC | TRBJ2-5 | TRBV5-1 | TRBD1 | .
CASSIDRPSGTGTRSIPYF | TGTGCCAGTAGTATAGATCGCCCCTCCGGGACAGGGACGAGGAGCATTCCGTACTTC | TRBJ2-4 | TRBV19 | TRBD1 | .
CAWRDGLYGYTF | TGTGCCTGGAGAGATGGACTTTATGGCTACACCTTC | TRBJ1-2 | TRBV30 | . | .
CASSYDGTSTEKLFF | TGTGCCAGCAGTTACGACGGGACATCAACTGAAAAACTGTTTTTT | TRBJ1-4 | TRBV6-6 | . | once
CASVLGQANYGYTF | TGTGCCAGCGTTTTGGGACAAGCTAACTATGGCTACACCTTC | TRBJ1-2 | TRBV7-9 | . | .
CASSSDRNTEAFF | TGTGCCAGCAGCTCGGACAGGAACACTGAAGCTTTCTTT | TRBJ1-1 | TRBV7-3 | . | .
CASSPRDRFYGYTF | TGTGCCAGCAGCCCACGGGACAGATTCTATGGCTACACCTTC | TRBJ1-2 | TRBV3-1/TRBV3-2 | TRBD1 | .
CASSIAGTGLRGETQYF | TGTGCCAGTAGTATAGCCGGGACAGGGTTACGGGGAGAGACCCAGTACTTC | TRBJ2-5 | TRBV19 | TRBD1 | .
CASSFRRPAMGGNEKLFF | TGTGCCAGCAGTTTTCGGAGGCCCGCGATGGGTGGTAATGAAAAACTGTTTTTT | TRBJ1-4 | TRBV27 | . | once
CASSGLGQGLNTEAFF | TGTGCCAGCAGTGGATTGGGACAGGGGTTGAACACTGAAGCTTTCTTT | TRBJ1-1 | TRBV2 | TRBD1 | .
CASSPPNYGYTF | TGCGCCAGCAGTCCCCCGAACTATGGCTACACCTTC | TRBJ1-2 | TRBV10-2 | . | .
CASSDSRDYGYTF | TGTGCCAGCAGCGACTCGAGGGACTATGGCTACACCTTC | TRBJ1-2 | TRBV11-2 | . | .
CASSRETGDTGELFF | TGTGCCAGCAGCCGGGAGACAGGGGACACCGGGGAGCTGTTTTTT | TRBJ2-2 | TRBV7-2 | TRBD1 | .
CASSPGRGRYEQFF | TGTGCCAGTAGCCCCGGCCGGGGTAGGTATGAGCAGTTCTTC | TRBJ2-1 | TRBV19 | . | .
CASSLGGSQETQYF | TGTGCCAGCAGCTTAGGTGGCAGCCAAGAGACCCAGTACTTC | TRBJ2-5 | TRBV11-3 | . | .
CASSQGPVNTEAFF | TGCGCCAGCAGCCAAGGGCCAGTCAACACTGAAGCTTTCTTT | TRBJ1-1 | TRBV4-1 | . | .
CASTQAGANVLTF | TGTGCCAGCACTCAGGCTGGGGCCAACGTCCTGACTTTC | TRBJ2-6 | TRBV27 | . | .
CSASPATGYEQYF | TGCAGTGCTAGTCCCGCTACTGGCTACGAGCAGTACTTC | TRBJ2-7 | TRBV20-1 | . | few
CASSIRQNNEKLFF | TGTGCCAGTAGTATAAGACAGAATAATGAAAAACTGTTTTTT | TRBJ1-4 | TRBV19 | . | .
CASSRSGTSGSYEQYF | TGTGCCAGTAGTAGGTCCGGGACTAGCGGGAGCTACGAGCAGTACTTC | TRBJ2-7 | TRBV19 | TRBD2 | .
CASSSGTDTQYF | TGTGCCAGCTCGTCTGGCACAGATACGCAGTATTTT | TRBJ2-3 | TRBV7-9 | . | .
CASSYLTGGAYGYTF | TGTGCCAGCAGTTACCTTACGGGGGGGGCCTATGGCTACACCTTC | TRBJ1-2 | TRBV28 | . | once
CASSVGAGGLTGELFF | TGTGCCAGCAGCGTTGGCGCGGGGGGGCTCACCGGGGAGCTGTTTTTT | TRBJ2-2 | TRBV9 | TRBD2 | .
CASSLVAGLNTGELFF | TGTGCCAGCAGCTTAGTCGCGGGGTTGAACACCGGGGAGCTGTTTTTT | TRBJ2-2 | TRBV7-6 | . | .
CASTRTGFNSPLHF | TGTGCCAGCACCCGGACAGGGTTTAATTCACCCCTCCACTTT | TRBJ1-6 | TRBV2 | TRBD1 | .
CASSGGLAGAHLADEQFF | TGTGCCAGCAGTGGGGGACTAGCGGGGGCGCACCTCGCCGATGAGCAGTTCTTC | TRBJ2-1 | TRBV25-1 | TRBD2 | .
CATSRVRGGEQYF | TGTGCCACCAGCAGAGTTAGGGGGGGCGAGCAGTACTTC | TRBJ2-7 | TRBV15 | . | .